The 3 T cell receptor beta chains listed next were all sequenced from one sample in a study of T cell responses to AZD1222 COVID-19 vaccine. The assay was immunoSEQ multiplex PCR, and TCRdb's table has in-frame clones only and misses some. The sample has about 130,000 clones, roughly nine tenths seen once. The sample in question was peripheral blood, obtained 28 days after the second AZD1222 dose. All receptors derive from an adult who received the AZD1222 COVID-19 vaccine.

This chain connects TRBV4-1 to TRBJ1-2; D remains ambiguous. The ends were cut back, 6 bases at V and 3 bases at J, with 26 bases in the middle. This CDR3 has 18 residues. Germline V lookup: CDR1 MGHRA, CDR2 YSYEKL. The CDR3 loop reads CASRYDLGGYYSHYGYTF. The CDR3, as DNA: TGCGCCAGCAGATATGACTTAGGAGGCTATTATTCCCACTATGGCTACACCTTC.

The J gene is TRBJ2-5, the V gene TRBV19; D unresolved. Trimming shortened V by 6 bases and J by 5 bases, and 16 bases separated the two germline ends. The CDR3 is made up of 14 amino acids. Germline V gene lookup returns CDR1 LNHDA and CDR2 SQIVND (reference sequence). The CDR3 nucleotides are TGTGCCAGTAGGGACCACGGGTCTAGGGAGACCCAGTACTTC. It translates to CASRDHGSRETQYF.

The rearrangement joins TRBV7-9 to TRBJ1-2, with D maybe TRBD1 (6 bases). Germline CDR1 and CDR2: SEHNR and FQNEAQ (reference sequence). This CDR3 region has 15 residues. The germline V and J ends were trimmed by 4 bases and 6 bases, with 18 bases remaining between them. CDR3 DNA sequence: TGTGCCAGCAGCTCGGGACAACCCGGGGTCGATGGCTACACCTTC. Its translation: CASSSGQPGVDGYTF.